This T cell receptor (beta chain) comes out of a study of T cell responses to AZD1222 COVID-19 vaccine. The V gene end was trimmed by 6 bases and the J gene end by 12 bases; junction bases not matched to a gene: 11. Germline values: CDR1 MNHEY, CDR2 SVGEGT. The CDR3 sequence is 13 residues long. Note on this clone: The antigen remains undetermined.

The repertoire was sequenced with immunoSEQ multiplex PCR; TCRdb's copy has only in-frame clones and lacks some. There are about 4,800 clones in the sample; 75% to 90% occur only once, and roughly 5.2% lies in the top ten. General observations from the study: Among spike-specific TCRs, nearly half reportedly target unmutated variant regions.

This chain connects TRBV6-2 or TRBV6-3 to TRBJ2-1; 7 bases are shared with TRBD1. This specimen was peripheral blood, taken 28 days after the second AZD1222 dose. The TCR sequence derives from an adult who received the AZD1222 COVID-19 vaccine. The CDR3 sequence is CASSVTPTGWQFF. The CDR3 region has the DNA TGTGCCAGCAGCGTTACTCCGACAGGGTGGCAGTTCTTC.